Sequencing of this T cell receptor beta chain was carried out in a study of T cells after yellow fever vaccination. This CDR3 region has 16 residues. From germline, CDR1 is LNHDA and CDR2 SQIVND (reference sequence). V was pared by 3 bases and J by 9 bases, with 8 bases of the junction left unmatched. This clonotype came up a few times. MiXCR, run by TCRdb on the 5' RACE reads, gives a single entry per CDR3 protein. The repertoire holds approximately 550,000 distinct CDR3 sequences, with approximately 13% as singletons. The receptor was isolated from a man aged 30 to 39 who received the YFV17D yellow fever vaccine. The starting material was PBMCs, obtained on the day of the yellow fever booster vaccination. The V call is TRBV19, the J call TRBJ2-1, with 13 bases matching TRBD2. CDR3 amino acids: CASSISGTSGKVEQFF. The DNA for the CDR3 is TGTGCCAGTAGTATTTCCGGGACTAGCGGGAAGGTTGAGCAGTTCTTC.